A selection of T cell receptor beta chains follows, all from one sample in a study of blood T cell repertoires in COVID-19. Clones were sequenced by immunoSEQ multiplex PCR, and TCRdb holds only the in-frame ones, with some missing. In the table there are about 260,000 clones, about 91% of which are singletons. Sequencing was carried out using PBMCs or T cells enriched from blood (not recorded which). Receptors were obtained from a woman in her thirties or forties with acute COVID-19. CDR3s include the opening cysteine and the closing phenylalanine or tryptophan. D genes are given only for firm matches. Where a row states a size, it is once, few, many or the class of an expanded clone; other rows omit it.

clone size	V gene	D gene	J gene	CDR3 DNA	CDR3 protein
.	TRBV5-1	.	TRBJ1-2	TGCGCCAGCAGCTGGGGGGAGAACTATGGCTACACCTTC	CASSWGENYGYTF
.	TRBV18	.	TRBJ1-1	TGTGCCAGCTCAACCGGACTCGAGTTCACTGAAGCTTTCTTT	CASSTGLEFTEAFF
.	TRBV5-6	TRBD1	TRBJ1-3	TGTGCCAGCAGCTCACAGGGGATCCGGGCTCCTTTCTCTGGAAACACCATATATTTT	CASSSQGIRAPFSGNTIYF
.	TRBV19	TRBD1	TRBJ1-5	TGTGCCAGTAACAGGGGGAGCAATCAGCCCCAGCATTTT	CASNRGSNQPQHF
.	TRBV11-3	.	TRBJ2-1	TGTGCCAGCAGCCTAATCACAGTCAATGAGCAGTTCTTC	CASSLITVNEQFF
.	TRBV24-1	TRBD1	TRBJ1-1	TGTGCCACTGGGGACAGAGACACTGAAGCTTTCTTT	CATGDRDTEAFF
.	TRBV10-3	TRBD2	TRBJ2-1	TGTGCCATCAGTGAGTTTGGGACTAGCGGGACCGTCAGCAATGAGCAGTTCTTC	CAISEFGTSGTVSNEQFF
.	TRBV27	.	TRBJ2-7	TGTGCCAGCTCCCTGGGAGAGGAGCAGTACTTC	CASSLGEEQYF
.	TRBV28	.	TRBJ1-6	TGTGCCAGCAGTTCGGGAGGGCTTCAAAATTCACCCCTCCACTTT	CASSSGGLQNSPLHF
.	TRBV10-1	TRBD1	TRBJ2-5	TGCGCCAGCAGTGATTCGAGGGACAGGGGGCAAGAGACCCAGTACTTC	CASSDSRDRGQETQYF
.	TRBV11-3	.	TRBJ2-3	TGTGCCAGTAGTGCCACAGATACGCAGTATTTT	CASSATDTQYF
.	TRBV7-8	.	TRBJ2-5	TGTGCCAGCAGCTCCGGGCGGGCCACGTTTTCGACCCAGTACTTC	CASSSGRATFSTQYF
once	TRBV18	.	TRBJ2-5	TGTGCCAGCTCACCAGAATCCAAGCGAGAGACCCAGTACTTC	CASSPESKRETQYF
.	TRBV23-1	.	TRBJ1-2	TGCGCCAGCAGCGCTCAGGGGACTAACTATGGCTACACCTTC	CASSAQGTNYGYTF
.	TRBV10-3	TRBD2	TRBJ2-3	TGTGCCATCAGCCTAACTAGCGGCAGATACATTAGCACAGATACGCAGTATTTT	CAISLTSGRYISTDTQYF
.	TRBV5-6	TRBD1	TRBJ1-6	TGTGCCAGCACCCTGGACAGGGGAACATATTCACCCCTCCACTTT	CASTLDRGTYSPLHF
.	TRBV30	TRBD1	TRBJ1-6	TGTGCCTGGAGGGAAATAGACAGGGGTGCTTCACCCCTCCACTTT	CAWREIDRGASPLHF
.	TRBV7-8	.	TRBJ1-2	TGTGCCAGCAGCTTAGGCCAGGTACACTATGGCTACACCTTC	CASSLGQVHYGYTF
.	TRBV6-2/TRBV6-3	TRBD1	TRBJ2-2	TGTGCCAGCAGTCTTGGACAGGGAGTAGGGGAGCTGTTTTTT	CASSLGQGVGELFF
.	TRBV9	.	TRBJ2-2	TGTGCCAGCAGCGTTTCCAGCGGGTGGTCCGGGGAGCTGTTTTTT	CASSVSSGWSGELFF
.	TRBV10-3	TRBD1	TRBJ1-5	TGTGCCATCAGCTTAACAGGGGATCAGCCCCAGCATTTT	CAISLTGDQPQHF
.	TRBV2	TRBD1	TRBJ1-1	TGTGCCAGCACGGGACAGGGGAACACTGAAGCTTTCTTT	CASTGQGNTEAFF
few	TRBV24-1	.	TRBJ1-5	TGTGCCACCAGTGACCCTAAGCGCGGAGGCAATCAGCCCCAGCATTTT	CATSDPKRGGNQPQHF